A single T cell receptor beta chain is shown here with its context. Under the authors' procedure: Amplifying reference gene primers gave estimates of nucleated cell counts. TCRdb keeps only in-frame clones here, not all; method: immunoSEQ multiplex PCR. That table is the source of V, J and clone size, and D and trimming were worked out from the DNA. The sample yields fewer than 300,000 clones, 81% seen once. This sample was taken from a study of blood T cell repertoires in COVID-19. The wider study: Material from acute and convalescent COVID-19 was sourced from the United States, Italy and Spain. Sample material is recorded as cDNA or gDNA derived from T cells, B-cell-depleted T cells, or PBMCs.

V lost 5 bases to trimming and J lost 0 bases, with 17 bases between them. Per the germline V gene, CDR1 is PRHDT and CDR2 is FYEKMQ (reference sequence). The CDR3 has 17 residues. This receptor was identified in a woman aged 55-69 years with active or convalescent COVID-19. Sequenced sample: peripheral blood. This chain uses TRBV13 with TRBJ1-3, with D possibly matching TRBD1 (5 bases). DNA for the CDR3: TGTGCCAGCAGCGCCCCTGCACAGGCCGGCTCTGGAAACACCATATATTTT. This translates into CASSAPAQAGSGNTIYF.